This T cell receptor (beta chain) emerged from a study of patients and donors after allogeneic stem cell transplantation. TCRdb passed the RT-PCR reads through MiXCR, listing each CDR3 protein once. The data contain about a million distinct CDR3 sequences, roughly 18% of them singletons. This clonotype turned up a few times. The sequencing input was blood, either unsorted or a sorted T cell fraction (not recorded which). The origin of this receptor is a human donor who was either an allogeneic HSCT recipient or a stem cell or donor lymphocyte infusion donor (not recorded which). It is not recorded whose cells these are; they may come from a transplant donor.

The CDR3 region is CATSDLHSNQPQHF. Here the CDR3 DNA reads TGTGCCACCAGTGATCTACATAGCAATCAGCCCCAGCATTTT. The genes are TRBV24-1 and TRBJ1-5; D ambiguous. The V gene's germline CDR1 is KGHDR and CDR2 SFDVKD. This CDR3 has 14 residues. Between the trimmed V and J ends, which lost 3 bases and 0 bases, there was a span of 5 bases.